Listed below are T cell receptor beta chains from one sample, sequenced in a study of blood T cell repertoires in COVID-19. Profiled with immunoSEQ multiplex PCR; TCRdb holds only in-frame clones, not every one. The sample holds under 300,000 clones, 80% to 85% seen once. Sequenced sample: peripheral blood. The source of these receptors is a woman in her sixties or seventies with active or convalescent COVID-19. Both conserved end residues are part of each CDR3. A D gene is named only where the DNA matches it firmly. Size is omitted from some rows. Given values are once, few, many or a class for expanded clones.

d_call,cdr3_length,j_call,v_call,clone_size,cdr3_aa,cdr3_nt
TRBD2,17,TRBJ2-7,TRBV10-2,-,CASSAPTSGGRTYEQYF,TGCGCCAGCAGTGCGCCGACTAGCGGGGGCCGCACCTACGAGCAGTACTTC
-,11,TRBJ1-1,TRBV5-6,once,CASSLYTEAFF,TGTGCCAGCAGCTTGTACACCGAAGCTTTCTTT
TRBD2,16,TRBJ2-3,TRBV5-3,-,CARSVGTSGAGDTQYF,TGTGCCAGAAGCGTCGGGACTAGCGGGGCGGGGGATACGCAGTATTTT
TRBD1,13,TRBJ1-6,TRBV15,many,CATSFLQGEPLHF,TGTGCCACCAGCTTTTTACAGGGGGAACCCCTCCACTTT
-,15,TRBJ1-5,TRBV6-4,-,CASSVVPGSNQPQHF,TGTGCCAGCAGTGTCGTCCCCGGTAGCAATCAGCCCCAGCATTTT
-,14,TRBJ1-4,TRBV5-5,once,CASSLAGVIEKLFF,TGTGCCAGCAGCTTGGCCGGAGTGATTGAAAAACTGTTTTTT
-,13,TRBJ1-1,TRBV9,-,CASSEGEMGEAFF,TGTGCCAGCAGCGAGGGGGAAATGGGGGAAGCTTTCTTT
-,14,TRBJ2-3,TRBV7-3,-,CASSLGYGADTQYF,TGTGCCAGCAGCCTTGGTTACGGTGCAGATACGCAGTATTTT
-,12,TRBJ1-1,TRBV19,few,CASINMNTEAFF,TGTGCCAGTATTAACATGAACACTGAAGCTTTCTTT
-,16,TRBJ1-2,TRBV7-8,-,CASSLAQGGRNYGYTF,TGTGCCAGCAGCTTAGCGCAAGGGGGACGGAACTATGGCTACACCTTC
-,14,TRBJ2-1,TRBV7-2,-,CASSLYRAHNEQFF,TGTGCCAGCAGCTTATACAGGGCCCACAATGAGCAGTTCTTC
-,17,TRBJ2-2,TRBV5-1,-,CASSEILGARGTGELFF,TGCGCCAGCAGCGAAATCTTAGGGGCGCGGGGAACCGGGGAGCTGTTTTTT
TRBD1,13,TRBJ1-1,TRBV12-3/TRBV12-4,-,CASKRTGNTEAFF,TGTGCCAGCAAAAGGACAGGGAACACTGAAGCTTTCTTT
-,16,TRBJ1-1,TRBV2,-,CASIFQTGLMNTEAFF,TGTGCCAGCATCTTCCAGACAGGCTTAATGAACACTGAAGCTTTCTTT
TRBD1,14,TRBJ1-5,TRBV5-8,-,CASENRGSNQPQHF,TGTGCCAGCGAAAACAGGGGGAGCAATCAGCCCCAGCATTTT
-,15,TRBJ1-1,TRBV19,-,CASTAGQSTNTEAFF,TGTGCCAGTACCGCCGGACAGTCTACGAACACTGAAGCTTTCTTT
-,14,TRBJ1-6,TRBV11-2,once,CASSLDAFNSPLHF,TGTGCCAGCAGCTTAGACGCGTTCAATTCACCCCTCCACTTT
-,12,TRBJ1-6,TRBV6-5,few,CASMVNGAPLHF,TGTGCCAGCATGGTCAACGGGGCACCCCTCCACTTT
-,16,TRBJ2-1,TRBV5-1,few,CASSLARADLGNEQFF,TGCGCCAGCAGCTTGGCCAGGGCTGATCTCGGCAATGAGCAGTTCTTC
TRBD1,13,TRBJ2-2,TRBV6-2/TRBV6-3,-,CASSETGVGELFF,TGTGCCAGCAGCGAGACAGGGGTCGGGGAGCTGTTTTTT
TRBD2,17,TRBJ2-4,TRBV4-2,-,CASSQDRAGGHGNIQYF,TGTGCCAGCAGCCAAGATCGGGCGGGGGGGCACGGAAACATTCAGTACTTC
-,15,TRBJ1-5,TRBV7-9,-,CASSPTGGRGQPQHF,TGTGCCAGCAGCCCCACTGGTGGTCGTGGTCAGCCCCAGCATTTT
-,15,TRBJ2-5,TRBV2,-,CASSFRLDTEETQYF,TGTGCCAGCAGTTTCCGACTAGATACTGAAGAGACCCAGTACTTC
-,12,TRBJ2-3,TRBV9,-,CASSAGGDTQYF,TGTGCCAGCAGCGCCGGCGGGGATACGCAGTATTTT
-,16,TRBJ1-1,TRBV7-2,-,CASSLSQWRQNTEAFF,TGTGCCAGCAGCTTATCTCAGTGGCGGCAGAACACTGAAGCTTTCTTT
TRBD2,17,TRBJ2-3,TRBV7-3,-,CASSELAGGPGTDTQYF,TGTGCCAGCAGCGAACTAGCGGGGGGGCCTGGCACAGATACGCAGTATTTT